These 9 T cell receptor beta chains were all obtained from the same sample, sequenced in a study of T cell responses to AZD1222 COVID-19 vaccine. The data were produced by immunoSEQ multiplex PCR, yet TCRdb's version contains in-frame clones alone and is incomplete. This table holds roughly 160,000 clones, 94% found once. The material sequenced was peripheral blood, taken on day 0 of AZD1222 vaccination. The origin of the receptors is an adult in good health.

V and J are TRBV7-8 and TRBJ1-2; 7 nucleotides agree with TRBD1. The CDR3 consists of 14 residues. CDR1 and CDR2 (germline): SGHVS, FQNEAQ. V lost 3 bases to trimming and J lost 4 bases; unmatched junction nucleotides: 5. CDR3 sequence (DNA): TGTGCCAGCAGCTTGCAACAGGGGCCCTATGGCTACACCTTC. This encodes CASSLQQGPYGYTF.

Only one count was recorded for this clone. This chain links TRBV5-5 with TRBJ1-1; D is undetermined. The CDR3 sequence is 15 residues long. V lost 2 bases and J lost 0, with 11 bases in between. CDR1 is SGHKS and CDR2 is YYEKEE in the germline V gene (reference sequence). The CDR3 protein is CASSFQPAMNTEAFF. Written as DNA, the CDR3 is TGTGCCAGCAGCTTCCAGCCGGCTATGAACACTGAAGCTTTCTTT.

The genes are TRBV24-1 and TRBJ2-3; perhaps TRBD2 as D (6 bases). The CDR3 has 13 amino acids. V was pared by 6 bases and J by 6 bases, with 12 bases between. Germline V gene lookup returns CDR1 KGHDR and CDR2 SFDVKD. The CDR3 protein is CATSPGAGDTQYF. CDR3 nucleotides: TGTGCCACCAGTCCTGGGGCGGGGGATACGCAGTATTTT.

This clone was detected once. J is TRBJ2-1 and V is TRBV4-1, with no clear D. CDR3 size: 13 residues. V lost 1 base to trimming and J lost 6 bases, with 7 bases between them. Per the germline V gene, CDR1 is MGHRA and CDR2 is YSYEKL. CDR3 DNA sequence: TGCGCCAGCAGCCAAGCTGGCAGCAATGAGCAGTTCTTC. Amino acid sequence: CASSQAGSNEQFF.

The chain recombines TRBV6-2 or TRBV6-3 with TRBJ2-1, with 9 bases matching TRBD2. J was trimmed by 4 bases and V by 6 bases; bases with no gene match: 7. Germline V gene sequence: CDR1 MNHEY, CDR2 SVGEGT. This CDR3 spans 15 amino acids. This CDR3 reads CASSGGRERYNEQFF. The CDR3, as DNA: TGTGCCAGCAGCGGCGGGAGGGAAAGATACAATGAGCAGTTCTTC.

V gene TRBV7-9 combines with J gene TRBJ2-7; 9 bases map to TRBD1. The CDR3 runs to 13 residues. The germline V gene encodes CDR1 SEHNR and CDR2 FQNEAQ (reference sequence). The ends lost 6 bases at V and 2 bases at J; junction bases unmatched: 2. Here the CDR3 reads CASSRQGAYEQYF. The CDR3 DNA reads TGTGCCAGCAGTCGACAGGGGGCCTACGAGCAGTACTTC.

This rearrangement joins TRBV2 to TRBJ1-1; perhaps TRBD1 as D (5 bases). CDR3 size: 13 residues. V dropped 6 bases and J dropped 3 bases, with 11 bases sitting between them. Germline V gene lookup returns CDR1 SNHLY and CDR2 FYNNEI. CDR3 amino acids: CASRGRRYTEAFF. The CDR3 nucleotides are TGTGCCAGCAGGGGGCGCCGGTACACTGAAGCTTTCTTT.

The V and J genes are TRBV13 and TRBJ1-2; the match to TRBD1 covers 7 bases. The V segment lost 5 bases and the J segment 2 bases; nucleotides outside the gene matches: 11. This CDR3 is 16 amino acids long. CDR1 and CDR2 (germline): PRHDT, FYEKMQ (reference sequence). DNA for the CDR3: TGTGCCAGCAGCGTATCAACAGGGGCCCACAACTATGGCTACACCTTC. Amino acids: CASSVSTGAHNYGYTF.

The V gene is TRBV6-6, the J gene TRBJ1-5, with 8 bases aligning to TRBD1. This CDR3 is 13 amino acids long. From germline, CDR1 is MNHNY and CDR2 SVGAGI (reference sequence). V was clipped by 7 bases and J by 4 bases; unmatched bases: 3. Written as DNA, the CDR3 is TGTGCCAGCATCCAGGGGGCAAATCAGCCCCAGCATTTT. It translates to CASIQGANQPQHF.